This T cell receptor (beta chain) was recovered during a study of CD8 T cells in ankylosing spondylitis. Construction of TCR beta libraries was performed using quantitative 5'-RACE with molecular barcodes. Each CDR3 protein gets one entry after TCRdb re-called the 5' RACE reads with MiXCR. Seen here are about 240,000 distinct CDR3 sequences, roughly a tenth observed once, and the top ten hold 2% to 3%. Study outcomes and limitations: Earlier work had already found some motif variants in reactive arthritis synovial fluid and blood. Seemingly characteristic of ankylosing spondylitis blood was a TCR beta motif consisting of under 10 highly homologous variants.

V dropped 1 base and J dropped 5 bases, with 11 bases sitting between them. This CDR3 region has 14 residues. Germline V gives CDR1 LGHNA, CDR2 YNFKEQ. This clonotype was seen more than once but under ten times. Its antigen is unknown. This sequence joins TRBV4-2 and TRBJ1-1; tentative D call: TRBD1 (5 bases). The source of this sequence is a male donor with ankylosing spondylitis or in good health (not recorded which). Sequencing was performed on blood, either unsorted or a sorted T cell fraction (not recorded which). The CDR3 bases are TGTGCCAGCAGCCAAGGCGACAGTCGGACTGAAGCTTTCTTT. It encodes CASSQGDSRTEAFF.